This paragraph reports one TCR beta chain. The data stem from a study of blood T cell repertoires in COVID-19. Study processing details: Nucleated cell number was recorded as an estimate derived from reference gene primer amplification. Clones were sequenced by immunoSEQ multiplex PCR, and TCRdb holds only the in-frame ones, with some missing. D and trimming come from the DNA, and the V and J calls and clone size come from that table. The data contain around 700,000 clones, about nine tenths of them seen just once; the ten biggest clones take up over 0.2%. The TCR sequence derives from a woman aged 18-30 years with acute or convalescent COVID-19. The sequenced material came from peripheral blood.

CDR3 bases: TGTGCCAGCAGAACCGGACAGGGGGGGTTCGAGCAGTACTTC. This translates into CASRTGQGGFEQYF. V gene TRBV28 combines with J gene TRBJ2-7, with 10 bases aligning to TRBD1. The junction had 8 bases not matched to a gene; V was cut back by 6 bases and J by 6 bases. From germline, CDR1 is MDHEN and CDR2 SYDVKM. The CDR3 covers 14 residues. Complete variable domain (other parts from reference TRBV28 and TRBJ2-7): DVKVTQSSRYLVKRTGEKVFLECVQDMDHENMFWYRQDPGLGLRLIYFSYDVKMKEKGDIPEGYSVSREKKERFSLILESASTNQTSMYLCASRTGQGGFEQYFGPGTRLTVT.